These 5 T cell receptor beta chains share one sample of origin, sequenced in a study of blood T cell repertoires in COVID-19. Generated by immunoSEQ multiplex PCR, the TCRdb table keeps only in-frame clones and is missing some. The sample carries more than 450,000 clones, roughly nine tenths recorded once. Sequencing was carried out using PBMCs or T cells enriched from blood (not recorded which). Receptors were obtained from a woman between 18 and 29 years old who had recovered from COVID-19.

The rearrangement uses TRBV24-1 and TRBJ1-5, with TRBD1 identical over 7 bases. CDR3 length: 15 amino acids. Germline-derived CDR1 and CDR2 are KGHDR and SFDVKD. The trim removed 4 bases at V and 3 bases at J, leaving 5 bases unmatched. CDR3 residues: CATSDPTGPNQPQHF. The CDR3 nucleotides are TGTGCCACCAGTGACCCGACAGGGCCCAATCAGCCCCAGCATTTT.

The genes are TRBV19 and TRBJ1-6, with D maybe TRBD1 (6 bases). The germline V and J ends were trimmed by 6 bases and 9 bases, with 24 bases remaining between them. CDR1 is LNHDA, CDR2 SQIVND, per germline (reference sequence). The CDR3 consists of 17 residues. Here the CDR3 reads CASSTYRVGKQGSPLHF. The CDR3 DNA reads as TGTGCCAGTAGCACCTACAGGGTTGGAAAGCAAGGTTCACCCCTCCACTTT.

The V and J genes are TRBV7-3 and TRBJ1-1; TRBD1 might be the D (6 bases). V was trimmed by 3 bases and J by 2 bases, leaving 7 bases between them. The CDR3 consists of 13 residues. Germline values: CDR1 SGHTA, CDR2 FQGTGA. This CDR3 reads CASSLDRNTEAFF. DNA of the CDR3: TGTGCCAGCAGCTTGGACAGAAACACTGAAGCTTTCTTT.

This chain joins TRBV24-1 and TRBJ1-5, with D possibly TRBD1 on 5 matching bases. The germline gives CDR1 KGHDR, CDR2 SFDVKD. This CDR3 is built from 15 residues. V was shortened by 3 bases and J by 3 bases, with 11 bases between the two germline ends. This CDR3 reads CATSDIGQNNQPQHF. The CDR3 nucleotides read TGTGCCACCAGTGATATCGGACAAAACAATCAGCCCCAGCATTTT.

As DNA, the CDR3 is TGTGCCAGTAGTATAATTGGGACAGCGGGCGATGGCTACACCTTC. Translated: CASSIIGTAGDGYTF. The V call is TRBV19, the J call TRBJ1-2; 7 bases line up with TRBD1. In germline, CDR1 is LNHDA, CDR2 SQIVND (reference sequence). This CDR3 has 15 residues. Trimming cost V 2 bases and J 6 bases; bases outside gene matches: 9.